The 21 T cell receptor beta chains given below trace back to one sample, sequenced in a study of blood T cells in healthy people across ages. Then a second PCR, running roughly 6 to 12 cycles, was carried out with a sample-barcoded 5' primer and a J-beta primer mix. Each CDR3 protein is one row after TCRdb ran MiXCR on the 5' RACE reads. Among fewer than 2,000,000 distinct CDR3 sequences listed, approximately 40% were seen once. Sequences were obtained from blood. The receptors here all came from a human donor in good health.

The V and J genes are TRBV7-3 and TRBJ2-5, with TRBD1 matching over 9 bases. CDR1 and CDR2 (germline): SGHTA, FQGTGA. CDR3 length: 15 amino acids. V was pared by 5 bases and J by 0 bases, with 4 bases of the junction left unmatched. CDR3 amino acids: CASSRQGVYQETQYF. For the CDR3, the DNA is TGTGCCAGCAGCCGACAGGGGGTGTACCAAGAGACCCAGTACTTC. Variable domain in full (rest from reference TRBV7-3 and TRBJ2-5): GAGVSQTPSNKVTEKGKYVELRCDPISGHTALYWYRQSLGQGPEFLIYFQGTGAADDSGLPNDRFFAVRPEGSVSTLKIQRTERGDSAVYLCASSRQGVYQETQYFGPGTRLLVL.

This clonotype came up a few times. V usage is TRBV21-1 and J usage is TRBJ2-3; the D call in the table, TRBD1, was not verified against the DNA. TRBV21-1 is described as a pseudogene. This CDR3 region has 14 residues. CDR3 bases: TGTGCCAGCAGCAATCAGGGGAAAACAGATACGCAGTATTTT. It specifies CASSNQGKTDTQYF.

This clonotype was counted a few times. The V gene is TRBV7-2, the J gene TRBJ2-7; possibly TRBD1 or TRBD2 for D (6 bases each). Germline lookup yields CDR1 SGHTA and CDR2 FQGNSA. CDR3 length: 15 amino acids. V shed 7 bases and J shed 6 bases, with 22 bases lying between them. For the CDR3, the DNA is TGTGCCAGCACCAAAAGTAAGGGGGGAAATCGCGAGCAGTACTTC. Residues: CASTKSKGGNREQYF.

Only a few counts were recorded for this clonotype. The J gene is TRBJ2-3, the V gene TRBV11-2, with TRBD1 identical over 8 bases. The CDR3 contains 13 residues. Germline-derived CDR1 and CDR2 are SGHAT and FQNNGV. V lost 6 bases, J lost 8 bases, and 7 bases stayed unmatched. The CDR3 loop is CASRLQGEATQYF. The CDR3 nucleotides read TGTGCCAGCAGGTTACAGGGGGAGGCTACGCAGTATTTT.

The V gene is TRBV20-1, the J gene TRBJ2-5; TRBD2 aligns across 13 bases. CDR3 length: 20 amino acids. With 3 bases clipped from V and 11 bases from J, the junction kept 27 bases outside the gene matches. Germline assignment: CDR1 DFQATT and CDR2 SNEGSKA (reference sequence). CDR3 residues: CSASVGIGTSGAYWVGEQYF. The CDR3 nucleotides are TGCAGTGCTAGTGTAGGAATCGGGACTAGCGGGGCCTACTGGGTAGGGGAGCAGTACTTC.

This sequence joins TRBV7-3 and TRBJ2-1, with D possibly called TRBD1 or TRBD2 (5 bases each). This CDR3 is 13 amino acids long. Trimming stripped 4 bases from V and 5 bases from J, with 9 bases between. Germline V gene lookup returns CDR1 SGHTA and CDR2 FQGTGA. CDR3 nucleotides: TGTGCCAGCAGCTCCGGGACGAACAATGAGCAGTTCTTC. As protein: CASSSGTNNEQFF. Based on the CDR3 plus reference TRBV7-3 and TRBJ2-1, the full variable domain is GAGVSQTPSNKVTEKGKYVELRCDPISGHTALYWYRQSLGQGPEFLIYFQGTGAADDSGLPNDRFFAVRPEGSVSTLKIQRTERGDSAVYLCASSSGTNNEQFFGPGTRLTVL.

The V and J genes are TRBV5-1 and TRBJ1-4; 9 positions agree with TRBD1. The CDR3 consists of 14 residues. V shed 4 bases, J shed 7 bases, and the junction held 5 bases outside the gene matches. Germline-derived CDR1 and CDR2 are SGHRS and YFSETQ. This CDR3 reads CASSVRDRVEKLFF. Written as DNA, the CDR3 is TGCGCCAGCAGCGTCCGGGACAGGGTTGAAAAACTGTTTTTT.

The chain joins TRBV28 to TRBJ2-4, with 7 nucleotides matching TRBD1. Trimming cost V 6 bases and J 1 base; bases outside gene matches: 6. Germline-derived CDR1 and CDR2 are MDHEN and SYDVKM. The CDR3 length is 15 residues. The CDR3 here is CASSRQGLAKNIQYF. The DNA for the CDR3 is TGTGCCAGCAGCCGACAGGGTTTGGCCAAAAACATTCAGTACTTC.

This clonotype was counted a few times. V usage is TRBV20-1 and J usage is TRBJ2-7; 10 nucleotides line up with TRBD1. Unmatched junction bases numbered 5, after V lost 0 bases and J lost 3 bases. CDR1 and CDR2 (germline): DFQATT, SNEGSKA (reference sequence). The CDR3 runs 15 residues. The CDR3 bases are TGCAGTGCTAGAGAAGAGTGGGACAGGGGCTACGAGCAGTACTTC. This sequence encodes CSAREEWDRGYEQYF.

DNA of the CDR3: TGTGCCAGCAGTGGATCCCGGGACGAGGGCCAAGAGACCCAGTACTTC. Amino acid sequence: CASSGSRDEGQETQYF. V and J are TRBV25-1 and TRBJ2-5, with D possibly being TRBD1 or TRBD2 (5 bases each). There are 16 residues in the CDR3. Germline assignment: CDR1 MGHDK and CDR2 SYGVNS. Trimming pared 4 bases from V and 1 base from J, leaving 16 bases between. Full variable domain (remainder filled in from reference TRBV25-1 and TRBJ2-5): EADIYQTPRYLVIGTGKKITLECSQTMGHDKMYWYQQDPGMELHLIHYSYGVNSTEKGDLSSESTVSRIRTEHFPLTLESARPSHTSQYLCASSGSRDEGQETQYFGPGTRLLVL.

This clonotype has a count of ten or more. The V and J genes are TRBV24-1 and TRBJ2-5, with D unresolved. Germline V CDR1 and CDR2: KGHDR, SFDVKD. The CDR3 length is 13 residues. The ends were cut back, 7 bases at V and 5 bases at J, with 13 bases in the middle. The CDR3 region is CATRRTNEETQYF. CDR3 nucleotides: TGTGCCACCAGAAGGACCAACGAGGAGACCCAGTACTTC.

The chain has TRBV10-3 and TRBJ2-3; D gene unclear. Germline V CDR1 and CDR2: ENHRY, SYGVKD. CDR3 length: 13 residues. Trimming left V 6 bases short and J 0 bases short, with 7 bases between. The CDR3 nucleotides read TGTGCCATCAGGACCATTAGCACAGATACGCAGTATTTT. Protein product: CAIRTISTDTQYF.

This clonotype was detected only a few times. J is TRBJ2-3 and V is TRBV20-1; D call uncertain. CDR1 and CDR2 (germline): DFQATT, SNEGSKA (reference sequence). Trimming pared 2 bases from V and 2 bases from J, leaving 14 bases between. The CDR3 has 15 residues. The CDR3 bases are TGCAGTGCTAGAATGGCTCCAGCCTACACAGATACGCAGTATTTT. Its translation is CSARMAPAYTDTQYF.

There are many counts of this clonotype. The chain combines TRBV7-2 with TRBJ1-5; D is undetermined. This CDR3 spans 13 amino acids. Trimming took 6 bases from V and 5 from J, leaving 11 bases between them. CDR1 and CDR2 from the germline V gene are SGHTA and FQGNSA. The CDR3 sequence is CASSLGRDQPQHF. The DNA of the CDR3 is TGTGCCAGCAGTTTGGGGAGGGATCAGCCCCAGCATTTT.

This clonotype was recorded a few times. The V gene is TRBV27, the J gene TRBJ2-5; possible D gene TRBD1, 6 bases. The CDR3 has 19 amino acids. Trimming cost V 2 bases and J 0 bases, with 22 bases left between them. The germline gives CDR1 MNHEY, CDR2 SMNVEV (reference sequence). CDR3 nucleotides: TGTGCCAGCAGTTTAAAGGTGTCAATGGGGGCCGGCCACCAAGAGACCCAGTACTTC. Its translation: CASSLKVSMGAGHQETQYF.

The V call is TRBV5-1, the J call TRBJ2-7, with D unclear. Germline assignment: CDR1 SGHRS and CDR2 YFSETQ. The CDR3 totals 12 residues. V was shortened by 4 bases and J by 3 bases, with 8 bases between the two germline ends. The CDR3 bases are TGCGCCAGCAGCCTAGAGTACTACGAGCAGTACTTC. It yields the protein CASSLEYYEQYF.

V usage is TRBV20-1 and J usage is TRBJ1-1; D is perhaps TRBD1 (6 bases). The CDR3 is 13 amino acids. Looked up from germline, CDR1 is DFQATT and CDR2 is SNEGSKA (reference sequence). The V end was cut by 6 bases, the J end by 4 bases, with 15 bases between. This CDR3 is CSAEGGAFTEAFF. The CDR3 DNA is TGCAGTGCCGAGGGGGGGGCCTTCACTGAAGCTTTCTTT.

J is TRBJ1-2 and V is TRBV3-1; D is perhaps TRBD1 (6 bases). The CDR3 is 14 amino acids. Between the trimmed V and J ends, which lost 0 bases and 9 bases, there was a span of 14 bases. Germline V gives CDR1 LGHDT, CDR2 YNNKEL (reference sequence). DNA of the CDR3: TGTGCCAGCAGCCAAGAGCTAAACAGGGATCGCTACACCTTC. Its protein is CASSQELNRDRYTF. Looking up the rest from reference TRBV3-1 and TRBJ1-2 gives the full variable domain: DTAVSQTPKYLVTQMGNDKSIKCEQNLGHDTMYWYKQDSKKFLKIMFSYNNKELIINETVPNRFSPKSPDKAHLNLHINSLELGDSAVYFCASSQELNRDRYTFGSGTRLTVV.

This clonotype was found many times. This rearrangement joins TRBV20-1 to TRBJ2-3, with 9 bases fitting TRBD1. Germline V gene lookup returns CDR1 DFQATT and CDR2 SNEGSKA (reference sequence). This CDR3 has 15 residues. With V trimmed by 4 bases and J by 0 bases, 5 bases remained unmatched. The CDR3 DNA is TGCAGTGCTAAGACAGGGGGGTCTAGCACAGATACGCAGTATTTT. This gives the protein CSAKTGGSSTDTQYF.

This chain joins TRBV5-1 and TRBJ2-3; 12 bases agree with TRBD2. V lost 4 bases to trimming and J lost 3 bases; unmatched junction nucleotides: 9. CDR1 and CDR2 from the germline V gene are SGHRS and YFSETQ. The CDR3 has 17 amino acids. Here the CDR3 DNA reads TGCGCCAGCAGCCCCGTCCCCACTAGCGGGGGGACAGATACGCAGTATTTT. It is translated as CASSPVPTSGGTDTQYF.

This chain uses TRBV6-1 with TRBJ2-3; D is uncertain. The germline CDR1 and CDR2 sequences are MNHNS and SASEGT. Trimming took 7 bases from V and 0 from J, leaving 20 bases between them. CDR3 length: 17 amino acids. CDR3 sequence (DNA): TGTGCCAGCATGAGACAAGGGTCTGAAGTCAGCACAGATACGCAGTATTTT. Amino acids: CASMRQGSEVSTDTQYF.